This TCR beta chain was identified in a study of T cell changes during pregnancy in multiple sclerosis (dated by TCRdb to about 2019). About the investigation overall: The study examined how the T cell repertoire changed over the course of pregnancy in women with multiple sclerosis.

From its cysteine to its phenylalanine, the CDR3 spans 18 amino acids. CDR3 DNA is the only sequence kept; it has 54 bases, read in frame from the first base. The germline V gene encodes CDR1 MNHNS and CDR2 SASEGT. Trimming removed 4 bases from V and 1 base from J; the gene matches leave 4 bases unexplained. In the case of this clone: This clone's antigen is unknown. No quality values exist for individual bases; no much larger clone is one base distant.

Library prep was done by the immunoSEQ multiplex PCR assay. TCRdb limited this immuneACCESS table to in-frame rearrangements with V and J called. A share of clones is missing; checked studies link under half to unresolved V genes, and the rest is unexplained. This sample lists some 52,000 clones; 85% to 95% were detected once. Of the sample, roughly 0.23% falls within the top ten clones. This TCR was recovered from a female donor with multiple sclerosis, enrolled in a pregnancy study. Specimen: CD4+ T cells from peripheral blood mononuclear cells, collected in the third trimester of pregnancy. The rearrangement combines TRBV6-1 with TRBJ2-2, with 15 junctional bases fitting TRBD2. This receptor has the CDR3 CASSARTSGGGNTGELFF. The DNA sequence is TGTGCCAGCAGTGCACGGACTAGCGGGGGGGGGAACACCGGGGAGCTGTTTTTT.